This T cell receptor (beta chain) was identified in a study of response to subunit inactivated influenza vaccine. Via MiXCR, TCRdb re-called the RT-PCR reads, giving one row per CDR3 protein. The data hold about 180,000 distinct CDR3 sequences, with around 9.2% observed a single time. Study observations and caveats: The authors suggested that every seasonal influenza vaccination recruits few new T cells.

This clonotype was seen at least ten times. Antigen specificity is unknown. This clonotype was sampled from a man aged 45-60 years who received an inactivated influenza vaccine. This specimen consisted of non-naive T cells sorted from PBMCs, obtained on the day of vaccination.

For the CDR3, the DNA is TGTGCCAGCAGTTCCCGCCTAGGGACAGGGGGCACAGATACGCAGTATTTT. Residues: CASSSRLGTGGTDTQYF. The J gene is TRBJ2-3, the V gene TRBV12-3 or TRBV12-4; 10 positions match TRBD1. The trim removed 4 bases at V and 1 base at J, leaving 8 bases unmatched. The CDR3 has 17 amino acids.